Shown below are 11 T cell receptor beta chains from a single sample sequenced in a study of Graves' ophthalmopathy and Graves' hyperthyroidism. The authors amplified TCR beta CDR3 regions from RNA transcripts. First-round RT-PCR employed HTBI primers, with a second-round multiplex PCR after it. One entry per CDR3 protein, called by TCRdb with MiXCR from the multiplex PCR reads. Among more than 1,000,000 distinct CDR3 sequences listed, roughly two fifths were seen once. The specimen was peripheral blood or thyroid tissue (not recorded which). The receptors were sampled from an adult man with Graves' hyperthyroidism.

The chain employs TRBV14 and TRBJ2-5, with D perhaps TRBD1 (6 bases). V lost 5 bases, J lost 4 bases, and 23 bases lay in between. This CDR3 has 17 amino acids. The germline V gene encodes CDR1 SGHDN and CDR2 FVKESK. DNA for the CDR3: TGTGCCAGCAGCTTGAGAACGGGACACCCGGACCGAGAGACCCAGTACTTC. It yields the protein CASSLRTGHPDRETQYF.

The table lists this clonotype with many counts. The chain has TRBV5-5 and TRBJ1-5; the match to TRBD1 covers 7 bases. J was trimmed by 0 bases and V by 0 bases; bases with no gene match: 3. The V gene's germline CDR1 is SGHKS and CDR2 YYEKEE (reference sequence). CDR3 length equals 16 residues. CDR3: CASSLARGGSNQPQHF. CDR3 sequence (DNA): TGTGCCAGCAGCTTGGCCAGGGGGGGTAGCAATCAGCCCCAGCATTTT. The full variable domain, in which reference TRBV5-5 and TRBJ1-5 provide the parts outside the CDR3, is DAGVTQSPTHLIKTRGQQVTLRCSPISGHKSVSWYQQVLGQGPQFIFQYYEKEERGRGNFPDRFSARQFPNYSSELNVNALLLGDSALYLCASSLARGGSNQPQHFGDGTRLSIL.

This clonotype was seen repeatedly, ten times or more. This chain uses TRBV15 with TRBJ2-7; D might be TRBD1 or TRBD2, each matching 5 bases. CDR1 and CDR2 from the germline V gene are LNHNV and YYDKDF (reference sequence). There are 14 residues in the CDR3. V dropped 1 base and J dropped 4 bases, with 11 bases sitting between them. CDR3 in DNA: TGTGCCACCAGCAGAGGAGGGGCTGGGTACGAGCAGTACTTC. This codes for CATSRGGAGYEQYF.

The table lists this clonotype with many counts. The V gene is TRBV20-1, the J gene TRBJ2-7; D might be TRBD1 (6 bases). This CDR3 has 14 residues. The V end lost 4 bases, the J end lost 0 bases, and 13 bases lay between the germline ends. Germline V gene data show CDR1 as DFQATT and CDR2 as SNEGSKA (reference sequence). CDR3 region: CSATGTLNSYEQYF. Written as DNA, the CDR3 is TGCAGTGCTACGGGGACACTAAACTCCTACGAGCAGTACTTC.

This clonotype was observed a few times. The V and J genes are TRBV10-1 and TRBJ1-4; perhaps TRBD1 as D (5 bases). V lost 6 bases, J lost 0 bases, and 17 bases lay in between. CDR1 and CDR2 (germline): WNHNN, SYGVQD (reference sequence). The CDR3 totals 17 residues. This chain's CDR3 is CASRLPGTQATNEKLFF. CDR3 nucleotides: TGCGCCAGCAGACTTCCCGGGACGCAAGCAACTAATGAAAAACTGTTTTTT.

This clonotype was seen more than once but under ten times. This chain joins TRBV20-1 and TRBJ2-5; 8 positions match TRBD2. The CDR3 covers 14 residues. Trimming at V came to 5 bases and at J to 2 bases, leaving 7 bases not matched to a gene. Germline-derived CDR1 and CDR2 are DFQATT and SNEGSKA (reference sequence). The chain's CDR3 is CSAQLAEIQETQYF. CDR3 bases: TGCAGTGCTCAACTAGCGGAGATTCAAGAGACCCAGTACTTC.

In regard to this clonotype: This could be a read error, since a much larger clone is one nucleotide away. Here the CDR3 reads CASSEAGGTVRTQFF. The CDR3 nucleotides are TGTGCCAGCAGTGAAGCGGGAGGTACCGTAAGGACCCAGTTCTTC. This rearrangement joins TRBV12-3 or TRBV12-4 to TRBJ2-5, with TRBD2 matching 9 bases. The J call is uncertain, as TRBJ2-1 better fits the DNA end. The CDR3 consists of 15 residues.

This rearrangement joins TRBV10-3 to TRBJ1-3; perhaps TRBD1 as D (5 bases). This CDR3 has 16 residues. V lost 2 bases, J lost 2 bases, and 13 bases lay in between. The germline V gene encodes CDR1 ENHRY and CDR2 SYGVKD. CDR3 nucleotide sequence: TGTGCCATCAGTGAGAGTCGACCGGGGGCTGGAAACACCATATATTTT. Residues: CAISESRPGAGNTIYF.

A note on this clonotype: A clone one base away is much larger, so this may be a read error. This chain joins TRBV29-1 and TRBJ2-7; D not resolved. V lost 3 bases and J 7 bases, leaving 13 bases between the germline ends. Germline V lookup: CDR1 SQVTM, CDR2 ANQGSEA. CDR3 length equals 12 residues. The CDR3 DNA follows: TGCAGCGTTGACGAGTCGAGGCGAGAGCAGTACTTC. Amino acid sequence: CSVDESRREQYF.

The genes are TRBV29-1 and TRBJ2-7, with D perhaps assigned TRBD1 or TRBD2 (7 bases each). The CDR3 loop spans 12 amino acids. CDR1 and CDR2 from the germline V gene are SQVTM and ANQGSEA. V lost 4 bases and J lost 6, with 13 bases in between. CDR3 region: CSVARGGSEQYF. The CDR3 coding sequence is TGCAGCGTTGCCAGGGGGGGTAGCGAGCAGTACTTC.

This chain links TRBV6-2 or TRBV6-3 with TRBJ2-7, with 9 bases lining up with TRBD1. Germline V lookup: CDR1 MNHEY, CDR2 SVGEGT. The length of the CDR3 is 15 residues. J lost 2 bases, V lost 3 bases, and 5 bases had no gene match. In nucleotides, the CDR3 is TGTGCCAGCAGTTATCCGACAGGGGGGACCTACGAGCAGTACTTC. It specifies CASSYPTGGTYEQYF.